This passage covers 12 T cell receptor beta chains from one sample sequenced in a study of T cells after yellow fever vaccination. TCRdb used MiXCR to reprocess the 5' RACE reads, holding one entry per CDR3 protein. The sample holds around 73,000 distinct CDR3 sequences, roughly 7.7% seen once. This specimen was CD8+ T cells sorted from PBMCs, taken on the day of the yellow fever booster vaccination. Source of these receptors: a young man who received the YFV17D yellow fever vaccine.

This clonotype appeared a few times. This chain connects TRBV27 to TRBJ2-5; 7 bases map to TRBD1. The germline V gene has CDR1 MNHEY and CDR2 SMNVEV (reference sequence). Trimming at V came to 6 bases and at J to 4 bases, leaving 5 bases not matched to a gene. The CDR3 consists of 13 residues. The CDR3 region is CASSLTGLETQYF. In DNA, the CDR3 is TGTGCCAGCAGCCTGACAGGGTTAGAGACCCAGTACTTC.

The V and J genes are TRBV6-5 and TRBJ2-3; D is unclear. V was shortened by 3 bases and J by 1 base, with 8 bases between the two germline ends. The CDR3 is 14 amino acids. Germline lookup yields CDR1 MNHEY and CDR2 SVGAGI. Here the CDR3 DNA reads TGTGCCAGCAGTTATGGTTGGGGCACAGATACGCAGTATTTT. Translated, it gives CASSYGWGTDTQYF.

This clonotype came up a few times. The V call is TRBV7-2, the J call TRBJ2-3; 11 bases match TRBD2. The V gene's germline CDR1 is SGHTA and CDR2 FQGNSA. The CDR3 consists of 16 residues. Trimming at V came to 8 bases and at J to 0 bases, leaving 7 bases not matched to a gene. As DNA, the CDR3 is TGTGCCAGCGACCCACTAGCGGGGGATAGCACAGATACGCAGTATTTT. This gives the protein CASDPLAGDSTDTQYF.

This rearrangement joins TRBV20-1 to TRBJ2-7; TRBD1 agrees at 8 bases. The CDR3 has 15 residues. The J segment lost 4 bases and the V segment lost 1 base, leaving 9 bases of the junction unmatched. The germline CDR1 and CDR2 sequences are DFQATT and SNEGSKA (reference sequence). CDR3 sequence reads: CSARAPTGEIYEQYF. The DNA for the CDR3 is TGCAGTGCTAGAGCTCCGACAGGGGAAATTTACGAGCAGTACTTC.

This clonotype has just a few counts. V is TRBV24-1 and J is TRBJ2-1, with 9 bases fitting TRBD1. CDR3 length equals 17 residues. Germline assignment: CDR1 KGHDR and CDR2 SFDVKD. Unmatched junction bases numbered 16, after V lost 9 bases and J lost 5 bases. The CDR3 DNA sequence: TGTGCCACCTCCCTTACTCCGGGACAGGGTGCCAACAATGAGCAGTTCTTC. Amino acid sequence: CATSLTPGQGANNEQFF.

This clonotype was counted ten times or more. This chain joins TRBV4-2 and TRBJ2-2; D remains ambiguous. The germline gives CDR1 LGHNA, CDR2 YNFKEQ. V lost 6 bases, J lost 7 bases, and 12 bases lay in between. The CDR3 totals 13 residues. CDR3 residues: CASRDGGGGELFF. CDR3 DNA sequence: TGTGCCAGCAGGGACGGTGGTGGCGGGGAGCTGTTTTTT.

This clonotype was observed a few times. The V and J genes are TRBV27 and TRBJ2-3; the D gene could be TRBD1 or TRBD2 (5 bases each). The CDR3 runs 13 residues. Germline V gives CDR1 MNHEY, CDR2 SMNVEV (reference sequence). For the CDR3, the DNA is TGTACAACCGGGGCAGCGCTCACAGATACGCAGTATTTT. It is translated as CTTGAALTDTQYF.

This clonotype was seen more than once but under ten times. This sequence joins TRBV18 and TRBJ2-1, with 12 bases identical to TRBD1. The CDR3 is made up of 15 amino acids. From germline, CDR1 is KGHSH and CDR2 LQKENI. Unmatched junction bases numbered 6, after V lost 3 bases and J lost 9 bases. The CDR3 region has the DNA TGTGCCAGCTCACCTCCGGGACAGGGGGCTCTTGAGCAGTTCTTC. This gives the protein CASSPPGQGALEQFF. The whole variable domain, filled in from reference TRBV18 and TRBJ2-1, reads NAGVMQNPRHLVRRRGQEARLRCSPMKGHSHVYWYRQLPEEGLKFMVYLQKENIIDESGMPKERFSAEFPKEGPSILRIQQVVRGDSAAYFCASSPPGQGALEQFFGPGTRLTVL.

Only a few counts were recorded for this clonotype. This chain links TRBV7-6 with TRBJ1-1, with D perhaps TRBD1 (6 bases). Germline assignment: CDR1 SGHVS and CDR2 FNYEAQ. V dropped 4 bases and J dropped 8 bases, with 8 bases sitting between them. This CDR3 has 11 residues. As DNA, the CDR3 is TGTGCCAGCAGCTCTGGACAGGAAGCTTTCTTT. This encodes CASSSGQEAFF.

This clonotype was detected ten times or more. The V and J genes are TRBV27 and TRBJ1-2; 9 nucleotides match TRBD1. The J segment lost 5 bases and the V segment lost 5 bases, leaving 3 bases of the junction unmatched. The CDR3 is made up of 13 amino acids. Germline CDR1 is MNHEY and CDR2 is SMNVEV (reference sequence). The CDR3 region is CASSPDRGYGYTF. For the CDR3, the DNA is TGTGCCAGCAGTCCGGACAGGGGATATGGCTACACCTTC.

Ten or more counts support this clonotype. This chain uses TRBV9 with TRBJ2-5; TRBD1 agrees at 7 bases. The J segment lost 6 bases and the V segment lost 4 bases, leaving 6 bases of the junction unmatched. CDR3 size: 13 residues. Per germline, CDR1 SGDLS and CDR2 YYNGEE. CDR3 sequence: CASSPWDSKTQYF. As DNA, the CDR3 is TGTGCCAGCAGCCCCTGGGACAGCAAGACCCAGTACTTC.

This clonotype turned up a few times. J is TRBJ2-7 and V is TRBV24-1; D gene unclear. The CDR3 extends over 16 amino acids. CDR1 is KGHDR and CDR2 is SFDVKD in the germline V gene. Trimming took 0 bases from V and 3 from J, leaving 14 bases between them. CDR3 sequence: CATSDLPDSPIYEQYF. DNA of the CDR3: TGTGCCACCAGTGATTTGCCTGACTCCCCGATCTACGAGCAGTACTTC.